This T cell receptor beta chain comes out of a study of CD8 T cells in Susac syndrome. After extraction with the RNeasy kit, 0.5 to 1 ug of the RNA was reverse transcribed using random hexamers. Each CDR3 protein is one row after TCRdb ran MiXCR on the immunoSEQ multiplex PCR reads. The sample shows hundreds of thousands of distinct CDR3 sequences, around 83% of them seen only once. As regards this clonotype: No antigen is known for it.

CDR3 size: 14 residues. Germline V gene data show CDR1 as MDHEN and CDR2 as SYDVKM. Trimming stripped 6 bases from V and 5 bases from J, with 14 bases between. Study-level findings and limits: The study acknowledged a relatively small number of individuals in its TCR sequencing and HLA analysis.

Blood CD8+ and CD4+ T cells underwent high-throughput TCR beta sequencing. Sequenced material: CD8+ T cells from PBMCs. This sequence was found in a human donor with multiple sclerosis. The chain uses TRBV28 and TRBJ2-1; no firm D call. CDR3 sequence (DNA): TGTGCCAGCAGCTCCCAGCTAGGGAACAATGAGCAGTTCTTC. It is translated as CASSSQLGNNEQFF.